The 2 T cell receptor beta chains below were found in one sample sequenced in a study of CD8 T cell repertoires and HIV-1 epitope variants. No antigen has been assigned to these receptors. Sequenced by immunoSEQ multiplex PCR; TCRdb stores in-frame clones only, minus some. The sample includes over 4,000 clones, 55% to 80% of them seen just once. The source material was cultured CD8+ T cells derived from PBMCs. Source of these receptors: a male donor with HIV.

The chain links TRBV28 to TRBJ1-1; D gene uncertain. Trimming pared 2 bases from V and 4 bases from J, leaving 14 bases between. Looked up from germline, CDR1 is MDHEN and CDR2 is SYDVKM. The CDR3 sequence is 15 residues long. The CDR3 sequence is CASSLTASGSTEAFF. DNA of the CDR3: TGTGCCAGCAGTTTAACGGCCAGCGGATCCACTGAAGCTTTCTTT.

CDR3 nucleotide sequence: TGTGCCAGCAGCCGTCGACAGGGGAACGAGCAGTACTTC. Protein: CASSRRQGNEQYF. The chain links TRBV5-4 to TRBJ2-7; 8 nucleotides align to TRBD1. CDR1 and CDR2 (germline): SGHNT, YYREEE (reference sequence). J was trimmed by 5 bases and V by 4 bases; bases with no gene match: 5. The CDR3 contains 13 residues.